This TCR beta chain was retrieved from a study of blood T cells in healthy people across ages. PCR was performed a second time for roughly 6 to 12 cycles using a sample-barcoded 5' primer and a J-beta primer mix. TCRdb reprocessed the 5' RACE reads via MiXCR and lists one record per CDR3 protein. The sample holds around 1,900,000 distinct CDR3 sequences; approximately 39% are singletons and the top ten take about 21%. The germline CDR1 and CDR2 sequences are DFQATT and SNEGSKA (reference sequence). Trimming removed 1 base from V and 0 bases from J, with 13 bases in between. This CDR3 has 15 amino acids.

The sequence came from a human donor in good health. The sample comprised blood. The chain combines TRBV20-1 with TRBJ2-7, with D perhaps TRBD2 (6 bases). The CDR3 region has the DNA TGCAGTGCTAGAGGGGAGGCGACCTTCTCCTACGAGCAGTACTTC. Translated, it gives CSARGEATFSYEQYF.